This paragraph reports one TCR beta chain. TCRdb re-analysed the RT-PCR reads in MiXCR, keeping a single row per CDR3 protein. The data contain approximately 720,000 distinct CDR3 sequences, approximately 15% of them singletons. There are 16 residues in the CDR3. Trimming pared 3 bases from V and 2 bases from J, leaving 15 bases between. The germline V gene encodes CDR1 MNHEY and CDR2 SMNVEV (reference sequence). The sequence derives from a female donor in good health, serving as a healthy control. The sequencing input was memory CD4+ T cells from blood. The V and J genes are TRBV27 and TRBJ2-3; unclear D gene. The CDR3 coding sequence is TGTGCCAGCAGTTTGGGGAATCGGGTAAACACAGATACGCAGTATTTT. This gives the protein CASSLGNRVNTDTQYF.